Listed here are 21 T cell receptor beta chains from one sample, sequenced in a study of blood T cell repertoires in COVID-19. Sequencing used immunoSEQ multiplex PCR; TCRdb keeps in-frame clones, though not all of them. Altogether approximately 310,000 clones are present, over 75% being singletons, with the ten largest covering about 2%. The sequencing sample was made of PBMCs or T cells enriched from blood (not recorded which). Every receptor here comes from a man aged 30 to 45 who had recovered from COVID-19.

This chain uses TRBV27 with TRBJ2-2; TRBD2 matches at 7 bases. Germline CDR1 MNHEY, CDR2 SMNVEV (reference sequence). J was trimmed by 7 bases and V by 5 bases; bases with no gene match: 7. This CDR3 has 14 residues. The CDR3 spells CASSPIAGLGELFF. The DNA for the CDR3 is TGTGCCAGCAGTCCTATAGCGGGCCTCGGGGAGCTGTTTTTT.

This sequence joins TRBV18 and TRBJ2-1; 7 bases align to TRBD1. CDR1 KGHSH and CDR2 LQKENI come from the germline V gene. Trimming cost V 2 bases and J 8 bases; bases outside gene matches: 15. The CDR3 spans 17 residues. CDR3 DNA sequence: TGTGCCAGCTCACCATTCCCCCGGACAGGTAGGGACGATGAGCAGTTCTTC. It translates to CASSPFPRTGRDDEQFF.

This clone came up a few times. V usage is TRBV19 and J usage is TRBJ1-2, with 7 bases lining up with TRBD1. The CDR3 contains 13 residues. Per the germline V gene, CDR1 is LNHDA and CDR2 is SQIVND (reference sequence). J was trimmed by 3 bases and V by 4 bases; bases with no gene match: 2. CDR3 in DNA: TGTGCCAGTAGTACCGGGACAGACTATGGCTACACCTTC. Its translation: CASSTGTDYGYTF.

The chain carries TRBV6-5 and TRBJ1-2, with 9 bases identical to TRBD1. With 6 bases clipped from V and 7 bases from J, the junction kept 6 bases outside the gene matches. Germline values: CDR1 MNHEY, CDR2 SVGAGI. There are 13 residues in the CDR3. CDR3 loop: CASSPGQGGGYTF. DNA for the CDR3: TGTGCCAGCAGCCCGGGACAGGGCGGTGGCTACACCTTC.

The chain employs TRBV6-2 or TRBV6-3 and TRBJ1-2, with 8 bases fitting TRBD1. Germline-derived CDR1 and CDR2 are MNHEY and SVGEGT. The ends lost 6 bases at V and 6 bases at J; junction bases unmatched: 6. This CDR3 spans 13 amino acids. The CDR3 nucleotides read TGTGCCAGCAGACCTCAGGGGGCCAATGGCTACACCTTC. This encodes CASRPQGANGYTF.

This rearrangement joins TRBV9 to TRBJ1-4; D is undetermined. Germline CDR1 SGDLS, CDR2 YYNGEE. CDR3 size: 15 residues. V was pared by 0 bases and J by 6 bases, with 12 bases between. CDR3 residues: CASSVVGSADEKLFF. CDR3 in DNA: TGTGCCAGCAGCGTAGTCGGGTCGGCGGATGAAAAACTGTTTTTT.

This chain uses TRBV29-1 with TRBJ1-2, with TRBD1 as a possible D gene (6 bases). Germline V gives CDR1 SQVTM, CDR2 ANQGSEA. This CDR3 comprises 13 residues. V lost 5 bases, J lost 8 bases, and 18 bases lay in between. Here the CDR3 reads CSVTRTDRPGYTF. As DNA, the CDR3 is TGCAGCGTTACCCGGACAGACCGTCCCGGCTACACCTTC.

This clone was counted once. This chain joins TRBV9 and TRBJ1-4; no firm D call. The CDR3 spans 16 residues. The germline CDR1 and CDR2 sequences are SGDLS and YYNGEE. Between the trimmed V and J ends, which lost 0 bases and 3 bases, there was a span of 12 bases. CDR3 loop: CASSVGPARANEKLFF. As DNA, the CDR3 is TGTGCCAGCAGCGTAGGTCCCGCGAGGGCTAATGAAAAACTGTTTTTT.

The chain's CDR3 is CASSEIPGGITDTQYF. The CDR3, as DNA: TGTGCCAGCAGTGAAATTCCCGGCGGAATCACAGATACGCAGTATTTT. V is TRBV2 and J is TRBJ2-3; D ambiguous. This CDR3 contains 16 residues. Trimming removed 2 bases at V and 2 bases at J, with 14 bases between. The germline V gene encodes CDR1 SNHLY and CDR2 FYNNEI.

The V call is TRBV5-1, the J call TRBJ2-1, with 9 bases aligning to TRBD1. Per the germline V gene, CDR1 is SGHRS and CDR2 is YFSETQ. The ends lost 10 bases at V and 6 bases at J; junction bases unmatched: 11. The CDR3 totals 14 residues. CDR3: CACGDRARFNEQFF. The CDR3 region has the DNA TGCGCCTGTGGGGACAGGGCGAGATTCAATGAGCAGTTCTTC.

The chain combines TRBV7-2 with TRBJ2-7; 8 bases are a match to TRBD2. CDR1 SGHTA and CDR2 FQGNSA come from the germline V gene. V lost 2 bases to trimming and J lost 3 bases; unmatched junction nucleotides: 6. There are 15 residues in the CDR3. DNA for the CDR3: TGTGCCAGCAGCTTAACTCGGACTAGCATCTACGAGCAGTACTTC. It translates to CASSLTRTSIYEQYF.

This rearrangement joins TRBV4-2 to TRBJ2-3, with a possible D match to TRBD2 (5 bases). This CDR3 has 16 residues. Germline V lookup: CDR1 LGHNA, CDR2 YNFKEQ. V lost 0 bases, J lost 0 bases, and 10 bases lay in between. The CDR3 loop is CASSQEPSSSTDTQYF. CDR3 nucleotide sequence: TGTGCCAGCAGCCAAGAGCCTAGCTCAAGCACAGATACGCAGTATTTT.

The genes are TRBV30 and TRBJ1-1; 8 bases are shared with TRBD1. J was trimmed by 6 bases and V by 0 bases; bases with no gene match: 6. Germline assignment: CDR1 GTSNPN and CDR2 SVGIG (reference sequence). The length of the CDR3 is 14 residues. The CDR3 DNA reads TGTGCCTGGAGTGTACCACAGGGGGGGCCTGAAGCTTTCTTT. Its translation is CAWSVPQGGPEAFF.

The chain employs TRBV11-2 and TRBJ1-1; a possible D gene is TRBD1 (6 bases). Germline-derived CDR1 and CDR2 are SGHAT and FQNNGV. V was cut by 5 bases and J by 11 bases, with 15 bases left in between. There are 12 residues in the CDR3. CDR3 loop: CASSGGGRRAFF. In DNA, the CDR3 is TGTGCCAGCAGCGGGGGGGGCCGGCGGGCTTTCTTT.

The chain is built from TRBV5-4 and TRBJ2-7; D might be TRBD1 (6 bases). Germline assignment: CDR1 SGHNT and CDR2 YYREEE (reference sequence). V gave up 3 bases and J gave up 0 bases, with 13 bases separating them. The CDR3 loop spans 15 amino acids. The DNA for the CDR3 is TGTGCCAGCAGCTACGGACAGCCGCTCTCCTACGAGCAGTACTTC. Its translation is CASSYGQPLSYEQYF.

This clone was seen only once. The chain has TRBV6-5 and TRBJ1-1, with a weak D call TRBD1 (5 bases). This CDR3 has 14 amino acids. The germline gives CDR1 MNHEY, CDR2 SVGAGI. V lost 0 bases and J 7 bases, leaving 12 bases between the germline ends. CDR3 coding DNA: TGTGCCAGCAGTTACTCGATGGGGCTTGTTGAAGCTTTCTTT. Translation gives CASSYSMGLVEAFF.

The chain has TRBV15 and TRBJ2-1; TRBD2 is a possible D gene (7 bases). The CDR3 extends over 15 amino acids. The V gene lost 4 bases and the J gene lost 3 bases, with 13 bases spanning the gap. Germline assignment: CDR1 LNHNV and CDR2 YYDKDF (reference sequence). The CDR3: CATSTRGAVYNEQFF. The DNA for the CDR3 is TGTGCCACCAGCACCCGGGGGGCGGTCTACAATGAGCAGTTCTTC.

This chain joins TRBV4-2 and TRBJ2-3, with 10 positions matching TRBD2. Germline assignment: CDR1 LGHNA and CDR2 YNFKEQ. The CDR3 consists of 17 residues. Trimming cost V 1 base and J 5 bases; bases outside gene matches: 9. Here the CDR3 reads CASSQVGPAGGVDTQYF. The CDR3 DNA sequence: TGTGCCAGCAGCCAAGTTGGCCCAGCGGGGGGGGTAGATACGCAGTATTTT.

The chain employs TRBV28 and TRBJ1-4; tentative D call: TRBD1 (5 bases). Germline V gene sequence: CDR1 MDHEN, CDR2 SYDVKM. Trimming cost V 8 bases and J 6 bases, with 13 bases left between them. The CDR3 consists of 13 residues. The CDR3 DNA is TGTGCCAGCCGATCAGGGATGGATGAAAAACTGTTTTTT. Protein: CASRSGMDEKLFF.

The DNA of the CDR3 is TGTGCCAGCAGCAGCGGGACAGGGCCACACTACGAGCAGTACTTC. This translates into CASSSGTGPHYEQYF. The chain employs TRBV7-2 and TRBJ2-7; 9 bases are shared with TRBD1. V dropped 5 bases and J dropped 3; count of bases not matched to a gene: 8. This CDR3 contains 15 residues. Per the germline V gene, CDR1 is SGHTA and CDR2 is FQGNSA.

This clone was seen only a few times. This chain joins TRBV7-3 and TRBJ2-2, with D possibly TRBD2 on 6 matching bases. Germline V CDR1 and CDR2: SGHTA, FQGTGA. Deletions cut 4 bases from V and 5 bases from J, with 11 bases between. The CDR3 length is 14 residues. CDR3 region: CASSSSGSTGELFF. CDR3 coding DNA: TGTGCCAGCAGCTCTTCCGGGAGTACCGGGGAGCTGTTTTTT.